One and the same sample provided the 19 T cell receptor beta chains below, sequenced in a study of blood T cells in healthy people across ages. Primed by a sample-barcoded 5' primer and a J-beta primer mix, a second PCR proceeded for about 7 to 11 cycles. A single record per CDR3 protein comes from TCRdb applying MiXCR to the 5' RACE reads. In the table there are about 640,000 distinct CDR3 sequences, roughly 30% of which are singletons. Sequenced: blood. All receptors derive from a woman older than 75 in good health.

This clonotype was seen a handful of times. The chain is built from TRBV6-1 and TRBJ1-5; D is ambiguous. The CDR3 extends over 18 amino acids. The V end lost 4 bases, the J end lost 0 bases, and 19 bases lay between the germline ends. The germline CDR1 and CDR2 sequences are MNHNS and SASEGT. The chain's CDR3 is CASSAPLRHTYSNQPQHF. The CDR3 nucleotides are TGTGCCAGCAGTGCCCCGCTGAGGCATACTTATAGCAATCAGCCCCAGCATTTT.

In regard to this clonotype: A read error may explain this, as a much larger clone is one base away. J is TRBJ2-5 and V is TRBV13, with 12 bases identical to TRBD2. The CDR3 length is 16 residues. The germline V gene encodes CDR1 PRHDT and CDR2 FYEKMQ (reference sequence). The ends lost 5 bases at V and 11 bases at J; junction bases unmatched: 15. CDR3 residues: CASSVLAGGLCAEQYF. CDR3 DNA sequence: TGTGCCAGCAGCGTCCTAGCGGGGGGGCTTTGTGCTGAGCAGTACTTC. The entire variable domain, with the rest obtained from reference TRBV13 and TRBJ2-5, is as follows: AAGVIQSPRHLIKEKRETATLKCYPIPRHDTVYWYQQGPGQDPQFLISFYEKMQSDKGSIPDRFSAQQFSDYHSELNMSSLELGDSALYFCASSVLAGGLCAEQYFGPGTRLLVL.

This clonotype showed up many times. The chain employs TRBV9 and TRBJ2-1, with 9 bases matching TRBD2. Germline values: CDR1 SGDLS, CDR2 YYNGEE. The CDR3 sequence is 12 residues long. V shed 5 bases, J shed 13 bases, and the junction held 7 bases outside the gene matches. This chain's CDR3 is CASSAGGGTQFF. CDR3 nucleotides: TGTGCCAGCAGTGCGGGAGGGGGGACCCAGTTCTTC.

The CDR3, as DNA: TGTGCCACCAGTGATGGGGGCGTGGGCACAGATACGCAGTATTTT. Translating gives CATSDGGVGTDTQYF. V gene TRBV24-1 combines with J gene TRBJ2-3; tentative D call: TRBD1 (6 bases). Deletions cut 3 bases from V and 1 base from J, with 10 bases between. Germline lookup yields CDR1 KGHDR and CDR2 SFDVKD. The CDR3 loop spans 15 amino acids.

This chain connects TRBV7-9 to TRBJ2-2, with D possibly matching TRBD2 (6 bases). V lost 5 bases and J 4 bases, leaving 11 bases between the germline ends. Germline lookup yields CDR1 SEHNR and CDR2 FQNEAQ (reference sequence). This CDR3 is built from 14 residues. DNA for the CDR3: TGTGCCAGCAGCCACCTAGCGCGCACCGGGGAGCTGTTTTTT. Encoded protein: CASSHLARTGELFF.

This clonotype was counted at least ten times. V usage is TRBV15 and J usage is TRBJ1-2; a weak D match, TRBD1 (5 bases). Trimming shortened V by 3 bases and J by 4 bases, and 12 bases separated the two germline ends. This CDR3 has 14 amino acids. Germline-derived CDR1 and CDR2 are LNHNV and YYDKDF (reference sequence). In nucleotides, the CDR3 is TGTGCCACCAGCAGTGACGACAGCTTCTATGGCTACACCTTC. Its translation: CATSSDDSFYGYTF.

This clonotype has a handful of counts. V and J are TRBV12-5 and TRBJ1-3; no firm D call. The length of the CDR3 is 14 residues. Trimming removed 0 bases at V and 5 bases at J, with 8 bases between. CDR1 is LGHNT and CDR2 is FRNRAP in the germline V gene. The CDR3 region has the DNA TGTGCTAGTGGTTTGGTACAGTGGAGAAACACCATATATTTT. Protein product: CASGLVQWRNTIYF.

The V and J genes are TRBV4-2 and TRBJ2-2; TRBD1 matches 12 bases. CDR3 length: 17 residues. Trimming removed 2 bases from V and 4 bases from J; junction bases left unmatched: 5. Germline V CDR1 and CDR2: LGHNA, YNFKEQ. CDR3 sequence (DNA): TGTGCCAGCAGCCAAACCGGGACAGGGGGCCTCACCGGGGAGCTGTTTTTT. It encodes CASSQTGTGGLTGELFF.

This clonotype was recorded many times. The chain employs TRBV7-2 and TRBJ2-3; TRBD2 matches at 9 bases. Trimming cost V 6 bases and J 5 bases; bases outside gene matches: 9. The CDR3 length is 15 residues. Looked up from germline, CDR1 is SGHTA and CDR2 is FQGNSA. The CDR3 protein is CASSSVGGGGDTQYF. Written as DNA, the CDR3 is TGTGCCAGCAGTTCAGTAGGCGGGGGGGGAGATACGCAGTATTTT.

This clonotype has a handful of counts. The chain links TRBV14 to TRBJ1-4; D unresolved. The CDR3 has 16 amino acids. Germline values: CDR1 SGHDN, CDR2 FVKESK. The V and J ends lost 4 bases and 7 bases respectively, with 19 bases between them. The CDR3 loop reads CASSPDGVGRREKLFF. The DNA for the CDR3 is TGTGCCAGCAGCCCCGACGGGGTCGGTCGGCGTGAAAAACTGTTTTTT.

This clonotype was seen repeatedly, ten times or more. The rearrangement uses TRBV5-1 and TRBJ2-5, with a weak D call TRBD2 (5 bases). Trimming removed 4 bases at V and 2 bases at J, with 15 bases between. The CDR3 runs 15 residues. Germline V gene sequence: CDR1 SGHRS, CDR2 YFSETQ. Here the CDR3 reads CASSPGERGQETQYF. The CDR3 DNA reads as TGCGCCAGCAGCCCCGGGGAGCGCGGGCAAGAGACCCAGTACTTC.

As concerns this clonotype: One base away lies a much larger clone, so this may be a sequencing read error. The chain recombines TRBV5-4 with TRBJ2-7; 9 bases agree with TRBD1. The end of the DNA aligns better with TRBJ2-1, so the J call may be wrong. CDR1 SGHNT and CDR2 YYREEE come from the germline V gene (reference sequence). The CDR3 is 14 amino acids. The DNA for the CDR3 is TGTGCCAGCAGCATACCGGGACAGGGCTACGAGCAGTTCTTC. Its protein is CASSIPGQGYEQFF.

The rearrangement links TRBV27 to TRBJ1-1; D is unclear. CDR1 and CDR2 from the germline V gene are MNHEY and SMNVEV (reference sequence). V lost 5 bases and J lost 7, with 17 bases in between. The CDR3 loop spans 14 amino acids. The DNA of the CDR3 is TGTGCCAGCAGTCTACAAGGGCAGGCCAGTGAAGCTTTCTTT. It yields the protein CASSLQGQASEAFF.

This clonotype was recorded many times. The rearrangement links TRBV20-1 to TRBJ2-7, with 8 bases lining up with TRBD2. V lost 0 bases to trimming and J lost 6 bases; unmatched junction nucleotides: 7. From germline, CDR1 is DFQATT and CDR2 SNEGSKA (reference sequence). The length of the CDR3 is 14 residues. DNA for the CDR3: TGCAGTGCTAGAGATCTACGGGGGGGCATCGAGCAGTACTTC. Translated: CSARDLRGGIEQYF.

Many counts were recorded for this clonotype. J is TRBJ1-2 and V is TRBV27; the match to TRBD1 covers 7 bases. The V and J ends lost 2 bases and 7 bases, in that order; junction bases with no gene match: 4. The germline gives CDR1 MNHEY, CDR2 SMNVEV (reference sequence). The CDR3 length is 13 residues. CDR3 bases: TGTGCCAGCAGTTTAAGACAGGGCCGTGGCTACACCTTC. Translated, it gives CASSLRQGRGYTF.

As to this clonotype: A much larger clonotype is one base distant, so this may be a read error. The chain uses TRBV3-1 and TRBJ2-5; D is ambiguous. This CDR3 has 13 residues. Germline lookup yields CDR1 LGHDT and CDR2 YNNKEL (reference sequence). The V end lost 0 bases, the J end lost 11 bases, and 13 bases lay between the germline ends. In DNA, the CDR3 is TGTGCCAGCAGCCAAGATCCTGGCCTTTTTCAGTACTTC. It encodes CASSQDPGLFQYF.

Concerning this clonotype: The junction shows a germline mismatch at one end, possibly a read error. The rearrangement uses TRBV15 and TRBJ1-5; TRBD1 matches at 8 bases. The CDR3 sequence is 19 residues long. Germline V gene sequence: CDR1 LNHNV, CDR2 YYDKDF (reference sequence). The CDR3 sequence: CAASRDISDVGQGNQPQHF. The DNA of the CDR3 is TGTGCCGCCAGCAGAGATATATCTGACGTGGGACAGGGCAATCAGCCCCAGCATTTT.

This clonotype occurred a few times. V is TRBV9 and J is TRBJ2-3; D is unclear. The germline gives CDR1 SGDLS, CDR2 YYNGEE. This CDR3 contains 13 residues. V lost 0 bases to trimming and J lost 5 bases, with 7 bases between them. CDR3 sequence (DNA): TGTGCCAGCAGCGTAGAGTGTGGAGATACGCAGTATTTT. As protein: CASSVECGDTQYF.

In its sample, this clonotype was seen many times. A much larger clone lies a single base off, so this may be a read error. The genes are TRBV7-2 and TRBJ1-4; perhaps TRBD1 as D (6 bases). CDR3 size: 15 residues. Looked up from germline, CDR1 is SGHTA and CDR2 is FQGNSA. CDR3 protein: CASSQTGPTNEKRFF. CDR3 DNA: TGTGCCAGCAGCCAGACAGGTCCAACTAATGAAAAACGGTTTTTT.